One and the same sample provided the 29 T cell receptor beta chains below, sequenced in a study of blood T cell repertoires in COVID-19. TCRdb's table, derived via immunoSEQ multiplex PCR, lists solely in-frame clones and lacks some. The table records approximately 190,000 clones, around 82% of them present only once. Sequencing input: PBMCs or T cells enriched from blood (not recorded which). The receptor set was obtained from a woman in her sixties with acute COVID-19.

This clone has only a few counts. This chain joins TRBV7-6 and TRBJ2-3; 9 bases line up with TRBD2. The junction had 8 bases not matched to a gene; V was cut back by 5 bases and J by 2 bases. CDR3 length: 16 amino acids. Germline lookup yields CDR1 SGHVS and CDR2 FNYEAQ. This CDR3 is CASSILAGGSTDTQYF. The CDR3 DNA sequence: TGTGCCAGCAGCATACTAGCGGGTGGATCCACAGATACGCAGTATTTT.

This clone was observed a single time. The V gene is TRBV18, the J gene TRBJ2-1; maybe TRBD1 (5 bases). CDR3 size: 11 residues. Germline-derived CDR1 and CDR2 are KGHSH and LQKENI. V was shortened by 1 base and J by 12 bases, with 7 bases between the two germline ends. The CDR3 loop reads CASSPQQGQFF. The DNA for the CDR3 is TGTGCCAGCTCACCACAGCAGGGGCAGTTCTTC.

The CDR3 loop is CASGRIQGAEGYTF. CDR3 DNA: TGCGCCAGCGGCCGAATCCAGGGGGCAGAAGGCTACACCTTC. J is TRBJ1-2 and V is TRBV5-1; the match to TRBD1 covers 8 bases. Germline CDR1 SGHRS, CDR2 YFSETQ. This CDR3 comprises 14 residues. J was trimmed by 8 bases and V by 7 bases; bases with no gene match: 13. Full variable domain (rest looked up from reference TRBV5-1 and TRBJ1-2): KAGVTQTPRYLIKTRGQQVTLSCSPISGHRSVSWYQQTPGQGLQFLFEYFSETQRNKGNFPGRFSGRQFSNSRSEMNVSTLELGDSALYLCASGRIQGAEGYTFGSGTRLTVV.

This clone was counted between two and nine times. This chain links TRBV7-9 with TRBJ1-3; 7 positions agree with TRBD1. After removal of 5 bases from V and 2 bases from J, the junction contained 6 bases not matched to a gene. Germline V gives CDR1 SEHNR, CDR2 FQNEAQ (reference sequence). This CDR3 is 15 amino acids long. As DNA, the CDR3 is TGTGCCAGCAGCCAAGACAGGGCTACTGGAAACACCATATATTTT. Translation: CASSQDRATGNTIYF.

This chain connects TRBV9 to TRBJ1-2; no definite D call. Germline CDR1 and CDR2: SGDLS and YYNGEE. The length of the CDR3 is 14 residues. V lost 7 bases and J 2 bases, leaving 15 bases between the germline ends. This chain's CDR3 is CASGATSVNYGYTF. The DNA of the CDR3 is TGTGCCAGCGGAGCCACATCGGTGAACTATGGCTACACCTTC.

This clone came up a few times. The chain links TRBV3-1 (or the pseudogene TRBV3-2) to TRBJ2-2, with D unclear. The germline V and J ends were trimmed by 4 bases and 6 bases, with 12 bases remaining between them. The CDR3 loop spans 14 amino acids. CDR1 is LGHDT, CDR2 YNNKEL, per germline (reference sequence). The CDR3 sequence is CASSLWQVSGELFF. For the CDR3, the DNA is TGTGCCAGCAGCCTCTGGCAGGTCTCCGGGGAGCTGTTTTTT.

The gene calls are TRBV7-7 and TRBJ2-3; TRBD2 agrees at 7 bases. The germline CDR1 and CDR2 sequences are SSHAT and FNYEAQ (reference sequence). The junction had 8 bases not matched to a gene; V was cut back by 5 bases and J by 3 bases. The CDR3 contains 15 residues. CDR3 loop: CASSPTKRETDTQYF. Here the CDR3 DNA reads TGTGCCAGCAGCCCGACGAAGCGGGAAACAGATACGCAGTATTTT.

V gene TRBV24-1 combines with J gene TRBJ2-2; D perhaps matches TRBD2 (6 bases). The germline CDR1 and CDR2 sequences are KGHDR and SFDVKD. Trimming shortened V by 9 bases and J by 1 base, and 8 bases separated the two germline ends. The CDR3 has 13 residues. DNA for the CDR3: TGTGCCACCGGGACTGAGAACACCGGGGAGCTGTTTTTT. It is translated as CATGTENTGELFF.

Only a few counts were recorded for this clone. The chain couples TRBV6-2 or TRBV6-3 to TRBJ1-6, with 8 bases lining up with TRBD1. Germline V lookup: CDR1 MNHEY, CDR2 SVGEGT. With 0 bases clipped from V and 1 base from J, the junction kept 5 bases outside the gene matches. This CDR3 has 18 amino acids. The CDR3 sequence: CASSYSRTGGSYNSPLHF. The DNA for the CDR3 is TGTGCCAGCAGTTACTCGCGTACAGGGGGATCCTATAATTCACCCCTCCACTTT.

This clone appeared once. Here the CDR3 DNA reads TGTGCCAGCAGCCTGACAGGAGTAAGGACTGAAGCTTTCTTT. It is translated as CASSLTGVRTEAFF. The chain carries TRBV5-8 and TRBJ1-1, with TRBD1 as a possible D gene (6 bases). The CDR3 runs to 14 residues. V lost 4 bases to trimming and J lost 5 bases, with 15 bases between them. CDR1 SGHTS and CDR2 YDEGEE come from the germline V gene.

CDR3 in amino acids: CASSFKEEQYV. CDR3 sequence (DNA): TGTGCCAGCAGCTTTAAGGAGGAGCAGTACGTC. The chain recombines TRBV5-6 with TRBJ2-7; D uncertain. V lost 2 bases and J 7 bases, leaving 7 bases between the germline ends. Germline V lookup: CDR1 SGHDT, CDR2 YYEEEE. This CDR3 region has 11 residues.

There are many counts of this clone. V is TRBV5-6 and J is TRBJ1-2, with 7 bases lining up with TRBD1. CDR3 size: 14 residues. Germline-derived CDR1 and CDR2 are SGHDT and YYEEEE. The V gene end was trimmed by 4 bases and the J gene end by 1 base; junction bases not matched to a gene: 4. The CDR3 is CASSGGQHNYGYTF. The CDR3 DNA reads as TGTGCCAGCAGCGGGGGACAGCATAACTATGGCTACACCTTC. Full variable domain (remainder filled in from reference TRBV5-6 and TRBJ1-2): DAGVTQSPTHLIKTRGQQVTLRCSPKSGHDTVSWYQQALGQGPQFIFQYYEEEERQRGNFPDRFSGHQFPNYSSELNVNALLLGDSALYLCASSGGQHNYGYTFGSGTRLTVV.

This clone has more than one count but fewer than ten. The CDR3 DNA reads TGCGCCAGCAGCTTGAGCCTGTTAAATGAAAAACTGTTTTTT. It yields the protein CASSLSLLNEKLFF. The J gene is TRBJ1-4, the V gene TRBV5-1, with D unresolved. The CDR3 extends over 14 amino acids. Trimming stripped 1 base from V and 5 bases from J, with 9 bases between. CDR1 SGHRS and CDR2 YFSETQ come from the germline V gene.

The gene calls are TRBV24-1 and TRBJ2-1; maybe TRBD2 (5 bases). This CDR3 spans 13 amino acids. V was trimmed by 4 bases and J by 4 bases, leaving 7 bases between them. The V gene's germline CDR1 is KGHDR and CDR2 SFDVKD. CDR3 sequence: CATSESGYNEQFF. CDR3 DNA: TGTGCCACCAGTGAAAGCGGTTACAATGAGCAGTTCTTC.

The chain recombines TRBV2 with TRBJ1-4; 7 nucleotides match TRBD1. This CDR3 is built from 15 residues. The germline V gene encodes CDR1 SNHLY and CDR2 FYNNEI. The V and J ends lost 4 bases and 8 bases, in that order; junction bases with no gene match: 10. CDR3 nucleotide sequence: TGTGCCAGCAGTGCCCCGGACAGGACGGGGGAAAAACTGTTTTTT. It yields the protein CASSAPDRTGEKLFF.

Comment on this clone: A read error may be the cause here, since a much bigger clone is one base away. The chain is built from TRBV9 and TRBJ2-3, with no clear D. The CDR3 runs 12 residues. V lost 4 bases, J lost 0 bases, and 3 bases lay in between. Germline V gene lookup returns CDR1 SGDLS and CDR2 YYNGEE. This chain's CDR3 is CASSISTDTQYF. In nucleotides, the CDR3 is TGTGCCAGCAGCATAAGCACAGATACGCAGTATTTT.

The chain links TRBV6-5 to TRBJ2-7; TRBD1 agrees at 8 bases. V dropped 5 bases and J dropped 3; count of bases not matched to a gene: 6. This CDR3 region has 14 residues. The V gene's germline CDR1 is MNHEY and CDR2 SVGAGI. CDR3 DNA sequence: TGTGCCAGCAGTCCCGGACAGGGCTACTACGAGCAGTACGTC. Its translation is CASSPGQGYYEQYV.

V is TRBV4-3 and J is TRBJ1-3, with D tentatively TRBD1 (6 bases). This CDR3 contains 15 residues. Germline values: CDR1 LGHNA, CDR2 YSLEER. Trimming cost V 2 bases and J 2 bases, with 10 bases left between them. For the CDR3, the DNA is TGCGCCAGCAGCCAAATGACAGGAGCTGGAAACACCATATATTTT. It codes for CASSQMTGAGNTIYF.

The chain has TRBV24-1 and TRBJ2-5; 7 nucleotides align to TRBD1. Trimming took 4 bases from V and 1 from J; bases not matched to a gene: 14. This CDR3 comprises 18 residues. In germline, CDR1 is KGHDR, CDR2 SFDVKD. The DNA for the CDR3 is TGTGCCACCAGTGACCGAAACCCAGGCGACAGGGCCCAAGAGACCCAGTACTTC. Amino acid sequence: CATSDRNPGDRAQETQYF.

The chain is built from TRBV9 and TRBJ2-3; no clear D. The CDR3 runs 15 residues. Germline V gene lookup returns CDR1 SGDLS and CDR2 YYNGEE. The ends were cut back, 0 bases at V and 2 bases at J, with 10 bases in the middle. The CDR3 DNA reads as TGTGCCAGCAGCGTAGGAGTCGTACCCACAGATACGCAGTATTTT. Protein product: CASSVGVVPTDTQYF.

The V call is TRBV28, the J call TRBJ1-1; 9 bases line up with TRBD1. The CDR3 consists of 16 residues. Germline V gene sequence: CDR1 MDHEN, CDR2 SYDVKM. The V segment lost 4 bases and the J segment 7 bases; nucleotides outside the gene matches: 13. CDR3 sequence reads: CASSSPGQGLTDEAFF. DNA of the CDR3: TGTGCCAGCAGTTCACCGGGACAGGGCTTAACAGATGAAGCTTTCTTT.

This clone has a handful of counts. The V call is TRBV6-1, the J call TRBJ2-7; tentative D call: TRBD1 (6 bases). Germline V gene sequence: CDR1 MNHNS, CDR2 SASEGT. The length of the CDR3 is 14 residues. V dropped 6 bases and J dropped 4 bases, with 16 bases sitting between them. DNA of the CDR3: TGTGCCAGCAGCCCCAGACAGGTGAAGTACGAGCAGTACGTC. It translates to CASSPRQVKYEQYV.

CDR3 sequence (DNA): TGTGCCAGCAGTTACTCTCCTAGTCGTCTGAATCCGCGCGAGCAGTACGTC. Translation: CASSYSPSRLNPREQYV. The V call is TRBV6-2 or TRBV6-3, the J call TRBJ2-7; D not certain. The germline V gene encodes CDR1 MNHEY and CDR2 SVGEGT. The CDR3 totals 17 residues. Trimming cost V 0 bases and J 6 bases, with 21 bases left between them.

J is TRBJ1-1 and V is TRBV7-9, with D hard to call. Germline V lookup: CDR1 SEHNR, CDR2 FQNEAQ (reference sequence). V lost 1 base and J 8 bases, leaving 11 bases between the germline ends. This CDR3 has 13 residues. CDR3 region: CASSLDYTYEAFF. In DNA form, the CDR3 reads TGTGCCAGCAGCTTAGATTATACCTACGAAGCTTTCTTT.

Only a few counts were recorded for this clone. V is TRBV29-1 and J is TRBJ1-2; D gene unclear. Germline values: CDR1 SQVTM, CDR2 ANQGSEA. The CDR3 runs 12 residues. V dropped 5 bases and J dropped 2 bases, with 9 bases sitting between them. CDR3 DNA sequence: TGCAGCGTTTCCGTTATGAACTATGGCTACACCTTC. It specifies CSVSVMNYGYTF.

Only a few counts were recorded for this clone. The V call is TRBV9, the J call TRBJ2-4; the match to TRBD2 covers 7 bases. The CDR3 loop spans 15 amino acids. V trimming: 4 bases; J trimming: 8 bases; junction bases outside the gene matches: 12. CDR1 and CDR2 (germline): SGDLS, YYNGEE. The CDR3 coding sequence is TGTGCCAGCAGCACCAGCGGGACTTCGATGGACATTCAGTACTTC. It is translated as CASSTSGTSMDIQYF. The whole variable domain, filled in from reference TRBV9 and TRBJ2-4, reads DSGVTQTPKHLITATGQRVTLRCSPRSGDLSVYWYQQSLDQGLQFLIQYYNGEERAKGNILERFSAQQFPDLHSELNLSSLELGDSALYFCASSTSGTSMDIQYFGAGTRLSVL.

CDR3 in DNA: TGCGCCAGCAAACGGGGGGCAACTGAAGCTTTCTTT. It is translated as CASKRGATEAFF. The J gene is TRBJ1-1, the V gene TRBV10-2; weak D call: TRBD1 (6 bases). Germline V gives CDR1 WSHSY, CDR2 SAAADI. The CDR3 runs 12 residues. V was shortened by 7 bases and J by 5 bases, with 11 bases between the two germline ends.

This rearrangement joins TRBV2 to TRBJ2-1; no clear D gene. The CDR3 totals 14 residues. V was pared by 4 bases and J by 0 bases, with 7 bases between. Germline V gene lookup returns CDR1 SNHLY and CDR2 FYNNEI. For the CDR3, the DNA is TGTGCCAGCAGTGTTTTTAGCTCCTACAATGAGCAGTTCTTC. It codes for CASSVFSSYNEQFF.

The chain employs TRBV28 and TRBJ1-3, with TRBD1 matching over 7 bases. Germline V gene data show CDR1 as MDHEN and CDR2 as SYDVKM. The CDR3 extends over 15 amino acids. The trim removed 8 bases at V and 0 bases at J, leaving 7 bases unmatched. CDR3: CASEGQNISGNTIYF. As DNA, the CDR3 is TGTGCCAGCGAGGGACAGAATATCTCTGGAAACACCATATATTTT.